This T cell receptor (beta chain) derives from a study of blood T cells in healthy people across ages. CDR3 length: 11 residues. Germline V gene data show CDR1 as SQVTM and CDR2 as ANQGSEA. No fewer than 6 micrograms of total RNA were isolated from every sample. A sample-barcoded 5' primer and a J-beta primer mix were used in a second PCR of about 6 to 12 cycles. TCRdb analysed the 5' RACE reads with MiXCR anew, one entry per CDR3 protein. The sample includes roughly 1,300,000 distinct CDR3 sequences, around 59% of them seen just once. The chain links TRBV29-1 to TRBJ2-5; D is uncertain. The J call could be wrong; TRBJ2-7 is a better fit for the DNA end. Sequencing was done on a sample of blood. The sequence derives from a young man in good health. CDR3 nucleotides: TGCAGCGTTGTTTGGCGGTACGAGCAGTACTTC. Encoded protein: CSVVWRYEQYF.